The 8 T cell receptor beta chains below come from one sample, sequenced in a study of T cell responses to AZD1222 COVID-19 vaccine. Here immunoSEQ multiplex PCR was the method, and the copy in TCRdb shows in-frame clones only, minus some. This sample yields some 87,000 clones, of which approximately 90% are seen a single time; 4% to 6% belongs to the top ten. The specimen was peripheral blood, collected on day 0 of MenACWY control vaccination. The source of these receptors is an adult in good health.

J is TRBJ1-5 and V is TRBV6-1; no clear D gene. The CDR3 consists of 15 residues. From germline, CDR1 is MNHNS and CDR2 SASEGT. Trimming removed 3 bases at V and 10 bases at J, with 19 bases between. The CDR3 coding sequence is TGTGCCAGCAGTGAGACCCCGATTCCCCGTGCACCCCAGCATTTT. This codes for CASSETPIPRAPQHF.

This chain joins TRBV5-1 and TRBJ2-1, with a weak D call TRBD2 (6 bases). Deletions cut 7 bases from V and 1 base from J, with 12 bases between. From germline, CDR1 is SGHRS and CDR2 YFSETQ. There are 14 residues in the CDR3. The CDR3 DNA follows: TGCGCCAGCCGCGAGGGACTGTCCTACAATGAGCAGTTCTTC. Translation gives CASREGLSYNEQFF.

The rearrangement links TRBV12-2 to TRBJ1-3; the table's D call TRBD1 went unverified against the DNA. TRBV12-2 is described as a pseudogene. The CDR3 spans 15 residues. CDR3 nucleotide sequence: TGTGCAAGTCGCTCGGACAGGGTCTCTGGAAACACCATATATTTT. Residues: CASRSDRVSGNTIYF.

The chain employs TRBV4-2 and TRBJ1-5; D unresolved. V lost 0 bases and J lost 0, with 9 bases in between. Germline CDR1 reads LGHNA; CDR2 reads YNFKEQ. This CDR3 is built from 16 residues. The CDR3, as DNA: TGTGCCAGCAGCCAAGATAGAGGGAATAGCAATCAGCCCCAGCATTTT. Translation gives CASSQDRGNSNQPQHF.

The chain recombines TRBV9 with TRBJ1-1, with D unresolved. V lost 0 bases to trimming and J lost 3 bases, with 9 bases between them. Germline V CDR1 and CDR2: SGDLS, YYNGEE. This CDR3 is built from 14 residues. The CDR3 region has the DNA TGTGCCAGCAGCGTAGTAGGGAGGGACACTGAAGCTTTCTTT. It codes for CASSVVGRDTEAFF.

The gene calls are TRBV3-1 (or the pseudogene TRBV3-2) and TRBJ2-1; 9 bases map to TRBD2. V shed 1 base, J shed 8 bases, and the junction held 6 bases outside the gene matches. The CDR3 spans 15 residues. Germline V gene lookup returns CDR1 LGHDT and CDR2 YNNKEL (reference sequence). In nucleotides, the CDR3 is TGTGCCAGCAGCCAAGTTAGCGGGAGTCGCGATGAGCAGTTCTTC. This sequence encodes CASSQVSGSRDEQFF.

The V call is TRBV13, the J call TRBJ1-1; unclear D gene. Germline V CDR1 and CDR2: PRHDT, FYEKMQ (reference sequence). Trimming took off 3 bases at V and 1 base at J, with 6 bases between the two ends. This CDR3 is 13 amino acids long. CDR3 amino acids: CASSFRPNTEAFF. CDR3 DNA: TGTGCCAGCAGCTTTCGCCCGAACACTGAAGCTTTCTTT. The variable domain in full, with the rest retrieved from reference TRBV13 and TRBJ1-1, is AAGVIQSPRHLIKEKRETATLKCYPIPRHDTVYWYQQGPGQDPQFLISFYEKMQSDKGSIPDRFSAQQFSDYHSELNMSSLELGDSALYFCASSFRPNTEAFFGQGTRLTVV.

This chain links TRBV6-5 with TRBJ2-1, with 10 positions matching TRBD2. The J segment lost 8 bases and the V segment lost 5 bases, leaving 9 bases of the junction unmatched. This CDR3 contains 15 residues. The V gene's germline CDR1 is MNHEY and CDR2 SVGAGI. In nucleotides, the CDR3 is TGTGCCAGCAGTCAAAGCGGGGGGGCTTTCTATGAGCAGTTCTTC. This sequence encodes CASSQSGGAFYEQFF.